Listed below are T cell receptor beta chains from one sample, sequenced in a study of cytomegalovirus exposure and HLA in healthy donors. Assay used: immunoSEQ multiplex PCR; TCRdb lists only in-frame clones, some missing. The repertoire holds about 210,000 clones, with 70% to 80% as singletons. The sequenced sample consisted of PBMCs. These receptors were taken from a male donor in good health and CMV-seropositive. CDR3s include the opening cysteine and the closing phenylalanine or tryptophan. Each record gives: J gene, V gene, D gene, clone size, CDR3 protein, CDR3 DNA. D genes are given only for firm matches. Size is omitted from some rows. Given values are once, few, many or a class for expanded clones.

>TRBJ2-3|TRBV5-4|TRBD2|-
CASSVKRGGTDTQYF
TGTGCCAGCAGCGTAAAGCGGGGGGGGACGGATACGCAGTATTTT
>TRBJ1-2|TRBV7-3|-|-
CASSLTGIGRVGYTF
TGTGCCAGCAGCTTAACCGGGATCGGTCGGGTGGGCTACACCTTC
>TRBJ1-5|TRBV18|-|-
CASSPEQGMGNQPQHF
TGTGCCAGCTCACCTGAACAGGGAATGGGCAATCAGCCCCAGCATTTT
>TRBJ2-7|TRBV19|TRBD1|-
CASSNRGQDAYEQYF
TGTGCCAGTAGCAACCGAGGACAGGATGCCTACGAGCAGTACTTC
>TRBJ2-7|TRBV7-2|-|few
CASSLEPISYEQYF
TGTGCCAGCAGCTTAGAGCCGATTTCCTACGAGCAGTACTTC
>TRBJ2-7|TRBV28|TRBD2|-
CASSPPGGRADYEQYF
TGTGCCAGCAGTCCGCCTGGCGGGAGGGCCGACTACGAGCAGTACTTC
>TRBJ2-3|TRBV5-5|-|-
CASSLGLSSFTDTQYF
TGTGCCAGCAGCTTGGGCCTTTCTAGCTTCACAGATACGCAGTATTTT
>TRBJ1-2|TRBV7-2|TRBD1|-
CASSLEGRGVGYTF
TGTGCCAGCAGCTTAGAGGGCAGGGGGGTCGGCTACACCTTC
>TRBJ2-7|TRBV6-6|TRBD1|-
CASRGTGVIGEQYF
TGTGCCAGCAGAGGGACAGGTGTAATTGGAGAGCAGTACTTC
>TRBJ2-3|TRBV9|TRBD2|few
CASSVAPSGRTDTQYF
TGTGCCAGCAGCGTAGCTCCTAGCGGGAGAACAGATACGCAGTATTTT
>TRBJ1-2|TRBV27|-|-
CASSPQGAMNYGYTF
TGTGCCAGCAGTCCTCAGGGTGCAATGAACTATGGCTACACCTTC
>TRBJ2-3|TRBV5-1|TRBD2|-
CASSLSWRLAGGTDTQYF
TGCGCCAGCAGCTTGTCCTGGAGACTAGCGGGGGGCACAGATACGCAGTATTTT
>TRBJ2-1|TRBV29-1|-|few
CSAGAGGLVNEQFF
TGCAGCGCCGGCGCCGGGGGGCTCGTCAATGAGCAGTTCTTC
>TRBJ2-3|TRBV5-1|-|once
CASSSGTNPTDTQYF
TGCGCCAGCAGCTCCGGGACAAACCCCACAGATACGCAGTATTTT
>TRBJ1-1|TRBV4-3|-|-
CASSQVPGLVAEAFF
TGCGCCAGCAGCCAAGTTCCCGGACTGGTCGCTGAAGCTTTCTTT
>TRBJ2-7|TRBV11-3|-|-
CASSPGPEANEQYF
TGTGCCAGCAGCCCGGGCCCGGAGGCCAACGAGCAGTACTTC
>TRBJ2-1|TRBV4-1|TRBD2|few
CASSQSGLAGGLNEQFF
TGCGCCAGCAGCCAAAGCGGACTAGCGGGAGGTCTCAATGAGCAGTTCTTC
>TRBJ2-1|TRBV5-1|-|-
CASSPYYRDEQFF
TGCGCCAGCAGCCCCTATTACCGCGATGAGCAGTTCTTC
>TRBJ2-3|TRBV27|-|-
CASSLIAAGRTDTQYF
TGTGCCAGCAGTTTGATTGCAGCGGGCCGCACAGATACGCAGTATTTT
>TRBJ2-2|TRBV9|-|once
CASSVPTRGGELFF
TGTGCCAGCAGCGTACCTACAAGGGGAGGGGAGCTGTTTTTT
>TRBJ1-1|TRBV5-1|-|-
CASRSHPGEAEAFF
TGCGCCAGCAGGTCTCACCCAGGGGAAGCTGAAGCTTTCTTT
>TRBJ1-5|TRBV19|-|-
CASSIEGTRNQPQHF
TGTGCCAGTAGTATAGAGGGGACACGCAATCAGCCCCAGCATTTT
>TRBJ2-2|TRBV5-4|TRBD2|few
CASSLWGGIRVAGELFF
TGTGCCAGCAGCCTATGGGGGGGGATCCGAGTGGCCGGGGAGCTGTTTTTT
>TRBJ1-1|TRBV7-3|TRBD1|-
CASSLQGAFSEAFF
TGTGCCAGCAGCTTACAGGGGGCGTTTAGTGAAGCTTTCTTT
>TRBJ2-1|TRBV4-2|TRBD1|-
CASSQDGQGAFTRLFF
TGTGCCAGCAGCCAAGACGGACAGGGGGCTTTTACTCGTCTGTTCTTC
>TRBJ2-1|TRBV2|-|-
CASSSTGNNEQFF
TGTGCCAGCAGTTCCACAGGGAACAATGAGCAGTTCTTC
>TRBJ2-5|TRBV4-3|TRBD1|-
CASSQEGTEKETQYF
TGCGCCAGCAGCCAAGAGGGGACAGAAAAAGAGACCCAGTACTTC
>TRBJ2-3|TRBV28|TRBD1|few
CASSQQGAFDTQYF
TGTGCCAGCAGCCAACAGGGGGCGTTTGATACGCAGTATTTT
>TRBJ2-5|TRBV7-6|-|-
CASISYGADNPQETQYF
TGTGCCAGCATTAGTTATGGGGCAGATAATCCCCAAGAGACCCAGTACTTC
>TRBJ2-7|TRBV10-3|-|-
CAITEQEVVGGEQYF
TGTGCCATAACCGAGCAGGAGGTGGTGGGAGGCGAGCAGTACTTC
>TRBJ2-7|TRBV6-5|TRBD1|-
CASSYEGQSDEQYF
TGTGCCAGCAGTTACGAGGGACAGAGCGACGAGCAGTACTTC
>TRBJ1-5|TRBV7-2|-|-
CASSLMQQDNQPQHF
TGTGCCAGCAGCTTAATGCAGCAGGACAATCAGCCCCAGCATTTT
>TRBJ1-1|TRBV2|-|-
CASSERFAEAFF
TGTGCCAGCAGTGAGAGATTTGCTGAAGCTTTCTTT
>TRBJ2-6|TRBV18|TRBD2|-
CASSPGNGRAVSGANVLTF
TGTGCCAGCTCACCAGGGAACGGGAGGGCCGTATCTGGGGCCAACGTCCTGACTTTC
>TRBJ1-1|TRBV5-6|-|-
CASSFLGRDLTEAFF
TGTGCCAGCAGCTTTCTTGGCAGGGATCTGACGGAAGCTTTCTTT
>TRBJ1-2|TRBV12-5|TRBD1|few
CASGLVAGGTYGYTF
TGTGCTAGTGGTTTGGTCGCAGGGGGCACCTATGGCTACACCTTC
>TRBJ2-7|TRBV7-3|-|-
CASSLGDGDEQYF
TGTGCCAGCAGCTTAGGTGACGGGGACGAGCAGTACTTC
>TRBJ1-4|TRBV27|TRBD1|once
CASRGQSNLANEKLFF
TGTGCCAGCAGGGGACAGAGTAATTTAGCTAATGAAAAACTGTTTTTT
>TRBJ1-1|TRBV9|-|-
CASSVGGGRDNTEAFF
TGTGCCAGCAGCGTAGGAGGAGGTAGGGATAACACTGAAGCTTTCTTT
>TRBJ2-5|TRBV4-2|-|-
CASSPGSQETQYF
TGTGCCAGCAGCCCAGGGTCCCAAGAGACCCAGTACTTC
>TRBJ1-1|TRBV20-1|-|-
CSATPVTEAFF
TGCAGTGCTACCCCTGTAACTGAAGCTTTCTTT
>TRBJ2-7|TRBV9|TRBD1|-
CASSGRGTGFDEQYF
TGTGCCAGCAGCGGTAGGGGGACAGGGTTCGACGAGCAGTACTTC
>TRBJ1-5|TRBV5-1|TRBD1|-
CASSQTTGSNQPQHF
TGCGCCAGCAGCCAAACGACAGGGAGCAATCAGCCCCAGCATTTT
>TRBJ1-3|TRBV4-3|-|few
CASSQDGQTSSGNTIYF
TGCGCCAGCAGCCAAGATGGGCAGACCAGCTCTGGAAACACCATATATTTT
>TRBJ2-7|TRBV27|TRBD1|-
CASSPSGQGYEQYF
TGTGCCAGCAGTCCCTCGGGACAGGGATACGAGCAGTACTTC
>TRBJ2-1|TRBV30|TRBD2|-
CAWSVGLEVF
TGTGCCTGGAGCGTGGGACTAGAAGTCTTC
>TRBJ1-6|TRBV12-2|-|-
CASRLALGGADYNSPLHF
TGTGCAAGTCGCTTAGCCCTGGGAGGGGCAGACTATAATTCACCCCTCCACTTT
>TRBJ2-1|TRBV7-2|TRBD2|-
CASSGSGGAYNEQFF
TGTGCCAGCAGCGGTAGCGGGGGGGCCTACAATGAGCAGTTCTTC
>TRBJ2-5|TRBV21-1|-|few
CASSPRGTQYF
TGTGCCAGCAGTCCCCGGGGGACCCAGTACTTC